This T cell receptor (beta chain) comes out of a study of synovial regulatory T cells in juvenile arthritis. Study-wide background: Treatments: a few naive, over 5 methotrexate, one methotrexate plus infliximab, one unknown. Regarding the study as a whole: TCR diversity was lower in inflammation-associated blood Treg cells than in other blood Treg cells. iaTreg cells shared more CDR3 sequences with synovial Tregs than other blood Tregs did.

Generated by immunoSEQ multiplex PCR, the TCRdb table keeps only in-frame clones and is missing some. Its table lists 10,000 or so clones. Donors were roughly 11 juvenile idiopathic arthritis patients with active disease, 3 polyarticular and 8 oligoarticular. A note on this clone: The antigen is undetermined.

Germline CDR1 reads MNHNY; CDR2 reads SVGAGI (reference sequence). The CDR3 has 16 residues. No DNA is recorded. The sequence came from a donor aged 2-35 years with juvenile idiopathic arthritis. The chain couples TRBV6-6 to TRBJ1-6; the TRBD1 assignment by TCRdb is unverifiable without DNA. Sequencing was carried out using Treg cells from blood. Noted subset: remaining (HLA-DR-negative) circulating blood Treg cells. The CDR3 protein is CASRHLGGPANSPLHF.